The sequence of this TCR beta chain was determined in a study of low-dose radiotherapy and immunotherapy resistance in tumors. Many counts were recorded for this clonotype. TRAV- and TRBV-specific primers were used for first-strand cDNA, which covered alpha and beta chains. TCRs were put through 20 to 25 PCR cycles of amplification with Phusion. A constant-region primer and the V-primer adapter served as the primer pair. Each CDR3 protein gets one entry after TCRdb re-called the reads with MiXCR. The sample shows more than 70,000 distinct CDR3 sequences, 20% to 25% of them seen only once. Time point defined: after trial treatment. The treatment was: LDRT plus nivolumab, ipilimumab, low-dose cyclophosphamide and aspirin (RACIN trial). Trimming pared 3 bases from V and 5 bases from J, leaving 17 bases between. The CDR3 covers 15 residues. Germline lookup yields CDR1 DFQATT and CDR2 SNEGSKA (reference sequence).

This receptor was taken from a female donor with ovarian cancer. This sample comprised PBMCs, obtained after low-dose radiotherapy plus immunotherapy. V and J are TRBV20-1 and TRBJ2-1; either TRBD1 or TRBD2 may fit D (5 bases each). CDR3 sequence reads: CSASHRDPANNEQFF. The CDR3 DNA reads as TGCAGTGCTAGTCACCGGGACCCCGCGAACAATGAGCAGTTCTTC.